This T cell receptor beta chain was documented in a study of T cell changes during pregnancy in multiple sclerosis. The data were produced by immunoSEQ multiplex PCR, yet TCRdb's version contains in-frame clones alone and is incomplete. The sample holds under 80,000 clones, approximately 90% seen once. Germline V gene sequence: CDR1 SQVTM, CDR2 ANQGSEA. This CDR3 contains 12 residues. V lost 7 bases and J lost 0, with 10 bases in between. Sequenced material: peripheral blood, taken in the second trimester of pregnancy. The V gene is TRBV29-1, the J gene TRBJ2-7, with D unclear. The TCR originated in a female donor with multiple sclerosis, enrolled in a pregnancy study. The CDR3 DNA sequence: TGCAGCGCCGTCAGAAGCTCCTACGAGCAGTACTTC. This codes for CSAVRSSYEQYF.